The 4 T cell receptor beta chains listed next were all sequenced from one sample in a study of CD8 T cells in Susac syndrome. After extraction with the RNeasy kit, roughly 0.5 to 1 ug of the RNA was reverse transcribed using random hexamers. TCRdb re-called the immunoSEQ multiplex PCR reads through MiXCR, storing one row per CDR3 protein. The sample has roughly 140,000 distinct CDR3 sequences; approximately 95% are singletons. Sequencing was carried out using CD4+ T cells from PBMCs. These receptors all come from a human donor with Susac syndrome.

The chain recombines TRBV12-3 or TRBV12-4 with TRBJ2-7, with a possible D match to TRBD2 (6 bases). The V and J ends lost 7 bases and 7 bases respectively, with 17 bases between them. This CDR3 has 13 residues. CDR3 DNA: TGTGCCAGCACCCTGCCCCCGGGGGAAGAGCAGTACTTC. The encoded protein is CASTLPPGEEQYF.

The CDR3 DNA reads as TGCGCCAGCAGCTATGAACAAGAGACCCAGTACTTC. Protein: CASSYEQETQYF. J is TRBJ2-5 and V is TRBV5-1; the D is unclear. V was trimmed by 3 bases and J by 2 bases, leaving 5 bases between them. Germline V CDR1 and CDR2: SGHRS, YFSETQ. This CDR3 contains 12 residues. Full variable domain (missing parts from reference TRBV5-1 and TRBJ2-5): KAGVTQTPRYLIKTRGQQVTLSCSPISGHRSVSWYQQTPGQGLQFLFEYFSETQRNKGNFPGRFSGRQFSNSRSEMNVSTLELGDSALYLCASSYEQETQYFGPGTRLLVL.

The chain has TRBV20-1 and TRBJ1-2; 7 nucleotides align to TRBD1. The V and J ends lost 3 bases and 8 bases, in that order; junction bases with no gene match: 6. CDR1 and CDR2 (germline): DFQATT, SNEGSKA (reference sequence). CDR3 length: 12 amino acids. CDR3 region: CSASEGAEGYTF. The CDR3 DNA reads as TGCAGTGCTAGTGAGGGGGCAGAGGGCTACACCTTC.

This chain uses TRBV6-6 with TRBJ2-6, with a weak D call TRBD2 (5 bases). Trimming left V 6 bases short and J 2 bases short, with 11 bases between. The CDR3 extends over 15 amino acids. Germline V gene sequence: CDR1 MNHNY, CDR2 SVGAGI (reference sequence). CDR3 region: CASRNGVAGANVLTF. CDR3 coding DNA: TGTGCCAGCAGAAACGGGGTCGCTGGGGCCAACGTCCTGACTTTC.